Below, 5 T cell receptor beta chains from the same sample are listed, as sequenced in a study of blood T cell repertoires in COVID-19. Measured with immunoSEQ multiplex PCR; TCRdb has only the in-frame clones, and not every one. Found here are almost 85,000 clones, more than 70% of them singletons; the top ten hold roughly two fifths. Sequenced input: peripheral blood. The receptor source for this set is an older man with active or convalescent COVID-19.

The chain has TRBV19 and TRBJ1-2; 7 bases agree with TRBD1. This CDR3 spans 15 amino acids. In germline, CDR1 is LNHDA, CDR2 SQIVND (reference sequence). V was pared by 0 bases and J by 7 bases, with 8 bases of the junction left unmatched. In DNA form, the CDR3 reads TGTGCCAGTAGTATAGACGCCACAGGGGTAGGTGGCTACACCTTC. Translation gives CASSIDATGVGGYTF.

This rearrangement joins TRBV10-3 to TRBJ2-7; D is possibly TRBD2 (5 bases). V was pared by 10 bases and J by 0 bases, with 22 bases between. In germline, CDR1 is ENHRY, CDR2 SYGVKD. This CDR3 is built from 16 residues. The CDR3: CASSRLVDGISYEQYF. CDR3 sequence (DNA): TGTGCCAGCTCTAGGCTCGTGGACGGGATCTCCTACGAGCAGTACTTC.

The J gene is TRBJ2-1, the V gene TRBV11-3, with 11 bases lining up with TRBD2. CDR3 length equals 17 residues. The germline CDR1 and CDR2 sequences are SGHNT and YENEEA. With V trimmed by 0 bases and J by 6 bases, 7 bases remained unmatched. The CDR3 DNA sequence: TGTGCCAGCAGCTTAGATCGCGGACTAGCGGGTCTCAATGAGCAGTTCTTC. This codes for CASSLDRGLAGLNEQFF. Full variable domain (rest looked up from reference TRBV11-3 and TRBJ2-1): EAGVVQSPRYKIIEKKQPVAFWCNPISGHNTLYWYLQNLGQGPELLIRYENEEAVDDSQLPKDRFSAERLKGVDSTLKIQPAELGDSAVYLCASSLDRGLAGLNEQFFGPGTRLTVL.

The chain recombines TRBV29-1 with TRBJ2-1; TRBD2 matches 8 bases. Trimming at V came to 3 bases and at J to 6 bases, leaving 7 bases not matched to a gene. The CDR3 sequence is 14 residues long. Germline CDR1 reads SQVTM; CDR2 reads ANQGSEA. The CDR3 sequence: CSVEGTSGFNEQFF. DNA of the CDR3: TGCAGCGTTGAGGGAACTAGCGGCTTCAATGAGCAGTTCTTC.

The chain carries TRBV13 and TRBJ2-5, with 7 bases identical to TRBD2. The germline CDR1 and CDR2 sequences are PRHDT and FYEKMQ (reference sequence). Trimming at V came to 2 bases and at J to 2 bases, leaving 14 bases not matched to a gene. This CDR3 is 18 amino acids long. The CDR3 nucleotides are TGTGCCAGCAGCTTATTTATAGGATTTGGGAGGGGACAAGAGACCCAGTACTTC. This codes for CASSLFIGFGRGQETQYF.